The source of this T cell receptor beta chain is a study of blood T cell repertoires in COVID-19. Study information: Specimens from acute and convalescent COVID-19 originated in the United States, Italy and Spain.

The CDR3 consists of 15 residues. CDR1 and CDR2 (germline): SGHDT, YYEEEE. Trimming cost V 5 bases and J 4 bases, with 17 bases left between them. In the original workflow: Nucleated cell counts were estimated from reference gene primer amplification. Assay used: immunoSEQ multiplex PCR; TCRdb lists only in-frame clones, some missing. The V and J calls and the clone size are those of that table, but D and trimming were determined from the DNA. There are about 360,000 clones in the sample; roughly 86% occur only once, and more than 0.85% lies in the top ten. The source is a human donor with acute or convalescent COVID-19. The donor label of this sample is uncertain. The V call is TRBV5-6, the J call TRBJ2-3; D might be TRBD1 (6 bases). Sequenced input: peripheral blood. The CDR3 here is CASRYDAGDADTQYF. The CDR3 DNA sequence: TGTGCCAGCAGGTATGATGCAGGGGACGCAGATACGCAGTATTTT.